These 29 T cell receptor beta chains were all obtained from the same sample, sequenced in a study of control samples from healthy donors and cancer patients (dated by TCRdb to the early 2020s). Library prep was done by the immunoSEQ multiplex PCR assay. In its TCRdb copy, this immuneACCESS table keeps in-frame sequences only and misses some clones. Where compared with another copy, unresolved V genes explain less than half of these, and the others have no known cause. A total of around 130,000 clones appear in this sample, around nine tenths of them only once. The ten largest clones take up 6% to 9.5% of the sample. The sequenced sample consisted of PBMCs. The source is a man aged 45-65 years with head and neck cancer.

The V gene is TRBV7-2, the J gene TRBJ1-2, with D unclear. Germline CDR1 is SGHTA and CDR2 is FQGNSA. CDR3 length: 12 residues. V dropped 2 bases and J dropped 5 bases, with 6 bases sitting between them. DNA of the CDR3: TGTGCCAGCAGCTTACAGGTTTATGGCTACACCTTC. Its translation: CASSLQVYGYTF.

V usage is TRBV6-5 and J usage is TRBJ2-5, with 8 bases lining up with TRBD1. Germline V gives CDR1 MNHEY, CDR2 SVGAGI. This CDR3 is built from 14 residues. The ends lost 4 bases at V and 5 bases at J; junction bases unmatched: 6. This chain's CDR3 is CASSWGTGRETQYF. The DNA of the CDR3 is TGTGCCAGCAGTTGGGGGACAGGAAGGGAGACCCAGTACTTC.

V and J are TRBV27 and TRBJ1-6; tentative D call: TRBD1 (6 bases). CDR3 length: 21 amino acids. CDR1 is MNHEY, CDR2 SMNVEV, per germline (reference sequence). Trimming shortened V by 7 bases and J by 7 bases, and 35 bases separated the two germline ends. The CDR3 nucleotides read TGTGCCAGCACTCCTTTACCGAGTGGGGCAGGGGACGTATTAGGAAATTCACCCCTCCACTTT. This gives the protein CASTPLPSGAGDVLGNSPLHF.

The gene calls are TRBV9 and TRBJ1-4; D gene uncertain. The CDR3 length is 14 residues. Between the trimmed V and J ends, which lost 0 bases and 5 bases, there was a span of 8 bases. Germline V lookup: CDR1 SGDLS, CDR2 YYNGEE. This chain's CDR3 is CASSVGQINEKLFF. The CDR3, as DNA: TGTGCCAGCAGCGTAGGGCAGATAAATGAAAAACTGTTTTTT.

This chain uses TRBV3-1 (or the pseudogene TRBV3-2) with TRBJ1-2; D is undetermined. Trimming removed 0 bases at V and 2 bases at J, with 10 bases between. There are 15 residues in the CDR3. CDR1 is LGHDT, CDR2 YNNKEL, per germline (reference sequence). CDR3 region: CASSQEAAANYGYTF. CDR3 sequence (DNA): TGTGCCAGCAGCCAAGAGGCCGCCGCGAACTATGGCTACACCTTC.

The chain recombines TRBV6-5 with TRBJ1-3; D call uncertain. CDR1 and CDR2 from the germline V gene are MNHEY and SVGAGI. The V and J ends lost 10 bases and 8 bases respectively, with 18 bases between them. The CDR3 consists of 13 residues. In nucleotides, the CDR3 is TGTGCCACCCAACTCCTACCACGGGACACCATATATTTT. Translated: CATQLLPRDTIYF.

The rearrangement joins TRBV6-5 to TRBJ2-3, with TRBD2 as a possible D gene (5 bases). This CDR3 contains 15 residues. Germline CDR1 reads MNHEY; CDR2 reads SVGAGI. V gave up 2 bases and J gave up 2 bases, with 11 bases separating them. As DNA, the CDR3 is TGTGCCAGCAGTTACAGCCTAGCACTCACAGATACGCAGTATTTT. Residues: CASSYSLALTDTQYF.

The chain combines TRBV5-5 with TRBJ1-5; no definite D call. CDR3 length equals 15 residues. Germline V gives CDR1 SGHKS, CDR2 YYEKEE (reference sequence). V dropped 1 base and J dropped 1 base, with 9 bases sitting between them. This CDR3 reads CASSLRKDSNQPQHF. The DNA for the CDR3 is TGTGCCAGCAGCTTGAGGAAGGACAGCAATCAGCCCCAGCATTTT.

This chain connects TRBV4-1 to TRBJ2-7; no reliable D call. Germline loops: CDR1 MGHRA, CDR2 YSYEKL. The CDR3 has 16 amino acids. Trimming took 4 bases from V and 3 from J, leaving 19 bases between them. The CDR3 loop is CASSPIESRSYYEQYF. DNA for the CDR3: TGCGCCAGCAGCCCCATAGAGTCTCGGAGTTACTACGAGCAGTACTTC.

The chain recombines TRBV6-5 with TRBJ1-2, with 10 bases lining up with TRBD1. J lost 7 bases, V lost 6 bases, and 11 bases had no gene match. CDR1 and CDR2 (germline): MNHEY, SVGAGI. CDR3 length: 15 amino acids. The chain's CDR3 is CASRDGGQGMRGYTF. The CDR3 region has the DNA TGTGCCAGCAGAGACGGGGGACAGGGGATGCGTGGCTACACCTTC.

CDR3 sequence (DNA): TGTGCCAGCAGCTGGACAGGAGTAAACGACAATGAGCAGTTCTTC. It encodes CASSWTGVNDNEQFF. V is TRBV28 and J is TRBJ2-1, with 7 bases identical to TRBD1. Trimming took 6 bases from V and 5 from J; bases not matched to a gene: 10. CDR3 size: 15 residues. Germline V gene sequence: CDR1 MDHEN, CDR2 SYDVKM.

This clone was observed a few times. The chain links TRBV7-8 to TRBJ1-1; D is unresolved. The CDR3 is 17 amino acids. The germline V and J ends were trimmed by 2 bases and 0 bases, with 16 bases remaining between them. Germline V gene lookup returns CDR1 SGHVS and CDR2 FQNEAQ. This CDR3 is CASSLRRRTSMNTEAFF. DNA of the CDR3: TGTGCCAGCAGCTTACGGAGGAGAACAAGCATGAACACTGAAGCTTTCTTT.

V is TRBV3-1 (or the pseudogene TRBV3-2) and J is TRBJ2-7; 8 bases agree with TRBD2. The CDR3 consists of 14 residues. Germline values: CDR1 LGHDT, CDR2 YNNKEL (reference sequence). Germline trimming cut 2 bases from V and 3 bases from J; bases unmatched to any gene: 3. Here the CDR3 reads CASSQRLAGYEQYF. CDR3 in DNA: TGTGCCAGCAGCCAACGGCTAGCGGGCTACGAGCAGTACTTC.

This clone has only a few counts. The genes are TRBV2 and TRBJ2-1; perhaps TRBD1 as D (6 bases). This CDR3 comprises 16 residues. Trimming left V 0 bases short and J 5 bases short, with 14 bases between. Germline V gene data show CDR1 as SNHLY and CDR2 as FYNNEI. DNA for the CDR3: TGTGCCAGCAGTGAAGCGCAGTGGGGACAAAACAATGAGCAGTTCTTC. It codes for CASSEAQWGQNNEQFF.

The rearrangement uses TRBV11-2 and TRBJ2-3; 12 positions match TRBD2. The V segment lost 5 bases and the J segment 0 bases; nucleotides outside the gene matches: 6. Germline V gives CDR1 SGHAT, CDR2 FQNNGV. The length of the CDR3 is 17 residues. The CDR3 here is CASSHGGLAGSTDTQYF. The DNA of the CDR3 is TGTGCCAGCAGCCATGGCGGACTAGCGGGGAGCACAGATACGCAGTATTTT. The full variable domain, completed using reference TRBV11-2 and TRBJ2-3, is EAGVAQSPRYKIIEKRQSVAFWCNPISGHATLYWYQQILGQGPKLLIQFQNNGVVDDSQLPKDRFSAERLKGVDSTLKIQPAKLEDSAVYLCASSHGGLAGSTDTQYFGPGTRLTVL.

A single count supports this clone. This rearrangement joins TRBV4-1 to TRBJ2-5, with 10 bases lining up with TRBD1. The V gene end was trimmed by 6 bases and the J gene end by 2 bases; junction bases not matched to a gene: 6. The CDR3 is made up of 15 amino acids. Germline CDR1 is MGHRA and CDR2 is YSYEKL. In nucleotides, the CDR3 is TGCGCCAGCAGTCCCGACAGGGGGCTGCAAGAGACCCAGTACTTC. The encoded protein is CASSPDRGLQETQYF.

V usage is TRBV10-3 and J usage is TRBJ2-4; D perhaps matches TRBD1 (6 bases). The CDR3 contains 14 residues. Germline CDR1 is ENHRY and CDR2 is SYGVKD. Trimming took off 4 bases at V and 1 base at J, with 8 bases between the two ends. The CDR3 sequence: CAISGQGAKNIQYF. CDR3 DNA: TGTGCCATCAGTGGGCAGGGGGCCAAAAACATTCAGTACTTC.

The gene calls are TRBV6-6 and TRBJ2-1; possibly TRBD1 for D (7 bases). CDR1 and CDR2 from the germline V gene are MNHNY and SVGAGI (reference sequence). The CDR3 consists of 17 residues. V lost 5 bases, J lost 6 bases, and 23 bases lay in between. In nucleotides, the CDR3 is TGTGCCAGCAGTCCCCCAAGGGGGCGGAAGGGAGGCAATGAGCAGTTCTTC. It translates to CASSPPRGRKGGNEQFF.

V usage is TRBV5-4 and J usage is TRBJ2-5; D could derive from TRBD1 or TRBD2 (6 bases each). This CDR3 has 14 residues. Germline values: CDR1 SGHNT, CDR2 YYREEE (reference sequence). V lost 1 base and J lost 6, with 13 bases in between. The CDR3 here is CASSLPGGEKTQYF. DNA of the CDR3: TGTGCCAGCAGCTTGCCCGGGGGCGAGAAGACCCAGTACTTC.

The chain employs TRBV27 and TRBJ2-7; TRBD2 aligns across 13 bases. This CDR3 has 15 amino acids. Trimming cost V 7 bases and J 2 bases; bases outside gene matches: 5. Germline V lookup: CDR1 MNHEY, CDR2 SMNVEV (reference sequence). Here the CDR3 reads CASTSGTSGTYEQYF. The DNA for the CDR3 is TGTGCCAGCACGTCCGGGACTAGCGGGACCTACGAGCAGTACTTC.

The V gene is TRBV3-1 (or the pseudogene TRBV3-2), the J gene TRBJ2-3, with 8 bases lining up with TRBD2. The CDR3 runs to 16 residues. The germline gives CDR1 LGHDT, CDR2 YNNKEL (reference sequence). Trimming removed 3 bases from V and 0 bases from J; junction bases left unmatched: 5. Written as DNA, the CDR3 is TGTGCCAGCAGCCAGCCCGGGGGGGCTAGCACAGATACGCAGTATTTT. The encoded protein is CASSQPGGASTDTQYF.

V usage is TRBV27 and J usage is TRBJ2-5; D remains unclear. The V and J ends lost 2 bases and 4 bases respectively, with 8 bases between them. Germline-derived CDR1 and CDR2 are MNHEY and SMNVEV (reference sequence). CDR3 length: 13 residues. The CDR3: CASSLRHIETQYF. CDR3 nucleotide sequence: TGTGCCAGCAGTTTACGCCACATAGAGACCCAGTACTTC.

The J gene is TRBJ1-1, the V gene TRBV5-1; 8 bases are a match to TRBD1. CDR1 is SGHRS and CDR2 is YFSETQ in the germline V gene. This CDR3 is 13 amino acids long. V trimming: 3 bases; J trimming: 6 bases; junction bases outside the gene matches: 4. The CDR3 DNA follows: TGCGCCAGCAGCTCTTACAGGGGGTCTGAAGCTTTCTTT. This sequence encodes CASSSYRGSEAFF. Full variable domain (missing parts from reference TRBV5-1 and TRBJ1-1): KAGVTQTPRYLIKTRGQQVTLSCSPISGHRSVSWYQQTPGQGLQFLFEYFSETQRNKGNFPGRFSGRQFSNSRSEMNVSTLELGDSALYLCASSSYRGSEAFFGQGTRLTVV.

The chain joins TRBV18 to TRBJ2-1, with D possibly matching TRBD1 (6 bases). The CDR3 is made up of 17 amino acids. With 3 bases removed from V and 5 bases from J, the gap between germline ends came to 20 bases. Germline CDR1 reads KGHSH; CDR2 reads LQKENI. The CDR3 spells CASSPRWGQKNHNEQFF. The DNA for the CDR3 is TGTGCCAGCTCACCTCGTTGGGGACAAAAAAATCACAATGAGCAGTTCTTC.

Here the CDR3 reads CASSQDRGRGNTIYF. In DNA form, the CDR3 reads TGCGCCAGCAGCCAAGATCGTGGGAGAGGAAACACCATATATTTT. This chain joins TRBV4-1 and TRBJ1-3, with D unresolved. V was pared by 0 bases and J by 4 bases, with 10 bases between. In germline, CDR1 is MGHRA, CDR2 YSYEKL. The CDR3 has 15 residues.

This clone came up a few times. The gene calls are TRBV5-1 and TRBJ2-2, with 8 bases aligning to TRBD2. This CDR3 spans 16 amino acids. The junction had 8 bases not matched to a gene; V was cut back by 4 bases and J by 3 bases. Germline assignment: CDR1 SGHRS and CDR2 YFSETQ. In nucleotides, the CDR3 is TGCGCCAGCAGCCCGCTCGGGAGGGCCGACACCGGGGAGCTGTTTTTT. Amino acids: CASSPLGRADTGELFF.

This chain links TRBV11-3 with TRBJ2-1; weak D call: TRBD2 (6 bases). Germline CDR1 reads SGHNT; CDR2 reads YENEEA. The V gene lost 6 bases and the J gene lost 5 bases, with 14 bases spanning the gap. The CDR3 spans 14 residues. The CDR3 region has the DNA TGTGCCAGCAGTTCTCCGGGAGCAAACAATGAGCAGTTCTTC. It is translated as CASSSPGANNEQFF. The variable domain in full, completed from reference TRBV11-3 and TRBJ2-1, reads EAGVVQSPRYKIIEKKQPVAFWCNPISGHNTLYWYLQNLGQGPELLIRYENEEAVDDSQLPKDRFSAERLKGVDSTLKIQPAELGDSAVYLCASSSPGANNEQFFGPGTRLTVL.

The rearrangement links TRBV3-1 (or the pseudogene TRBV3-2) to TRBJ2-7; D possibly matches TRBD1 or TRBD2 (6 bases each). Germline V CDR1 and CDR2: LGHDT, YNNKEL (reference sequence). The CDR3 length is 14 residues. The germline V and J ends were trimmed by 3 bases and 1 base, with 10 bases remaining between them. The CDR3 nucleotides are TGTGCCAGCAGCCATGGGGGGCTATCCTACGAGCAGTACTTC. Its translation is CASSHGGLSYEQYF.

The chain is built from TRBV27 and TRBJ2-2; a weak D match, TRBD2 (7 bases). Trimming pared 6 bases from V and 2 bases from J, leaving 13 bases between. Germline values: CDR1 MNHEY, CDR2 SMNVEV (reference sequence). The CDR3 runs to 15 residues. The CDR3 is CASRSGGPNTGELFF. DNA for the CDR3: TGTGCCAGCAGGTCGGGGGGCCCTAACACCGGGGAGCTGTTTTTT.